These 30 T cell receptor beta chains were all obtained from the same sample, sequenced in a study of monozygotic twins with inflammatory bowel disease (dated by TCRdb to the late 2010s). Receptor amplification or capture employed 5' RACE. The instrument given in TCRdb is Illumina HiSeq 2500. TCRdb reprocessed the reads; each CDR3 protein sequence makes one entry, and DNA is unavailable. The sample's clone listing holds approximately 150,000 distinct CDR3 sequences. Together, the top ten hold about 2.4% of the sample. Material for sequencing was blood. Receptors were obtained from a human donor with ulcerative colitis or Crohn's disease, or a healthy co-twin of an affected twin (not recorded which).

The CDR3 loop reads CASSLNGERGTEAFF. The chain employs TRBV6-2 or TRBV6-3 and TRBJ1-1; the TCRdb D gene call, TRBD1, has no DNA to confirm it. CDR3 size: 15 residues. Germline CDR1 MNHEY, CDR2 SVGEGT.

The chain links TRBV11-2 to TRBJ2-3; TCRdb proposes TRBD2, but this gene call is untestable without DNA. CDR1 SGHAT and CDR2 FQNNGV come from the germline V gene. CDR3 length: 15 residues. The CDR3 loop is CASSRGLAITDTQYF.

The chain uses TRBV5-1 and TRBJ2-7; absent DNA, TCRdb's TRBD2 call cannot be checked. The CDR3 has 15 residues. CDR1 is SGHRS and CDR2 is YFSETQ in the germline V gene. Here the CDR3 reads CASSLEPADGYEQYF.

The chain has TRBV3-1 and TRBJ2-3; TCRdb names TRBD1, which stays unverified in the absence of DNA. Germline loops: CDR1 LGHDT, CDR2 YNNKEL (reference sequence). CDR3 length: 15 amino acids. The CDR3 sequence is CASSQDSEGANTQYF.

The chain uses TRBV12-3 or TRBV12-4 and TRBJ2-3. This CDR3 spans 13 amino acids. The CDR3: CASRTLLGDTQYF.

The chain uses TRBV20-1 and TRBJ2-3; TCRdb lists TRBD2, though no DNA is available to test this call. There are 15 residues in the CDR3. CDR1 and CDR2 from the germline V gene are DFQATT and SNEGSKA (reference sequence). The CDR3 loop reads CSARDYIAGPDTQYF.

The V gene is TRBV6-5, the J gene TRBJ1-1. CDR3 length equals 12 residues. Germline V gene sequence: CDR1 MNHEY, CDR2 SVGAGI. CDR3 loop: CASRTGTSSAFF.

This chain joins TRBV4-1 and TRBJ2-1; with no DNA, the TCRdb D assignment of TRBD2 cannot be verified. CDR1 is MGHRA, CDR2 YSYEKL, per germline. The CDR3 consists of 12 residues. The CDR3 protein is CASSQRGGRQFF.

The chain combines TRBV5-1 with TRBJ2-7; TCRdb proposes TRBD1, but this gene call is untestable without DNA. CDR3 length equals 16 residues. Germline V gene lookup returns CDR1 SGHRS and CDR2 YFSETQ. The CDR3 sequence is CASSVEAGTGPYEQYF. The full variable domain, rest sourced from reference TRBV5-1 and TRBJ2-7, is KAGVTQTPRYLIKTRGQQVTLSCSPISGHRSVSWYQQTPGQGLQFLFEYFSETQRNKGNFPGRFSGRQFSNSRSEMNVSTLELGDSALYLCASSVEAGTGPYEQYFGPGTRLTVT.

The chain has TRBV19 and TRBJ2-2. The CDR3 is 14 amino acids. The germline gives CDR1 LNHDA, CDR2 SQIVND (reference sequence). The CDR3 loop reads CASSISGDLGELFF.

This chain connects TRBV12-3 or TRBV12-4 to TRBJ1-6; TCRdb selects TRBD1, and the lack of DNA leaves this call unchecked. CDR3 size: 15 residues. The CDR3 loop reads CASSDLQGLISPLHF.

This chain joins TRBV20-1 and TRBJ2-1; absent DNA, TCRdb's TRBD2 call cannot be checked. CDR1 and CDR2 from the germline V gene are DFQATT and SNEGSKA (reference sequence). The CDR3 contains 17 residues. The CDR3: CSAIGAGGPSSYNEQFF.

This chain connects TRBV20-1 to TRBJ1-5; TCRdb returns TRBD1, unconfirmable since there is no DNA. CDR3 length: 16 amino acids. Germline V gene data show CDR1 as DFQATT and CDR2 as SNEGSKA (reference sequence). CDR3 protein: CSARDSGTASNQPQHF.

V usage is TRBV20-1 and J usage is TRBJ1-2. The CDR3 spans 12 residues. CDR1 DFQATT and CDR2 SNEGSKA come from the germline V gene (reference sequence). The CDR3 sequence: CSADRLNYGYTF.

The chain employs TRBV20-1 and TRBJ2-1; without DNA, the TCRdb call of TRBD1 cannot be checked. CDR3 length: 15 amino acids. Germline V gives CDR1 DFQATT, CDR2 SNEGSKA (reference sequence). CDR3 protein: CSARAPVRGRNEQFF.

V usage is TRBV7-2 and J usage is TRBJ1-4. The CDR3 extends over 16 amino acids. Per the germline V gene, CDR1 is SGHTA and CDR2 is FQGNSA. The CDR3 sequence: CASSFTLGGVAEKLFF.

The rearrangement uses TRBV6-5 and TRBJ1-2; the D call of TRBD1 rests on TCRdb alone, since no DNA is present to check it. The CDR3 consists of 14 residues. Germline V CDR1 and CDR2: MNHEY, SVGAGI. This CDR3 reads CASSSDSLNYGYTF.

The chain joins TRBV12-3 or TRBV12-4 to TRBJ2-2; absent DNA, TCRdb's TRBD2 call cannot be checked. This CDR3 has 15 amino acids. The CDR3 region is CASSTRTRNTGELFF.

The J gene is TRBJ2-5, the V gene TRBV24-1; the TCRdb call, TRBD2, lacks DNA for checking. CDR3 length: 16 residues. Germline V gene sequence: CDR1 KGHDR, CDR2 SFDVKD. The CDR3 region is CATSDLQEGSGETQYF.

The V and J genes are TRBV6-2 or TRBV6-3 and TRBJ2-7; TCRdb outputs TRBD2, but without DNA this stays unchecked. CDR1 is MNHEY, CDR2 SVGEGT, per germline. The CDR3 covers 22 residues. CDR3 amino acids: CASSLSRGLAGVIPNFSYEQYF.

This chain joins TRBV5-1 and TRBJ1-3; without DNA, the TCRdb call of TRBD1 cannot be checked. The CDR3 runs 16 residues. The germline CDR1 and CDR2 sequences are SGHRS and YFSETQ. CDR3 residues: CASSSGTGDTGNTIYF.

The V call is TRBV20-1, the J call TRBJ2-7; the TCRdb call, TRBD1, lacks DNA for checking. Germline values: CDR1 DFQATT, CDR2 SNEGSKA (reference sequence). There are 13 residues in the CDR3. Here the CDR3 reads CSAREGGFYEQYF.

J is TRBJ1-1 and V is TRBV20-1; TCRdb designates TRBD1, a call that cannot be tested without DNA. CDR3 size: 15 residues. In germline, CDR1 is DFQATT, CDR2 SNEGSKA (reference sequence). CDR3 residues: CSARDKGAGGTEAFF.

This rearrangement joins TRBV12-3 or TRBV12-4 to TRBJ2-2. The CDR3 extends over 13 amino acids. CDR3: CASSFYNTGELFF.

The chain has TRBV27 and TRBJ2-5; lacking DNA, the TRBD1 call made by TCRdb goes unchecked. The CDR3 is made up of 13 amino acids. The germline CDR1 and CDR2 sequences are MNHEY and SMNVEV (reference sequence). The CDR3 sequence is CASSYEGTETQYF.

V gene TRBV12-3 or TRBV12-4 combines with J gene TRBJ2-7; checking the TCRdb D call of TRBD1 is not possible without DNA. The CDR3 is made up of 14 amino acids. The CDR3 spells CASSGDRDNYEQYF.

The chain joins TRBV11-2 to TRBJ2-2; there is no DNA to check the TCRdb D call of TRBD2. The CDR3 extends over 21 amino acids. CDR1 and CDR2 (germline): SGHAT, FQNNGV. The CDR3 loop reads CASSFLRRGGLAGGGTGELFF.

The rearrangement links TRBV12-3 or TRBV12-4 to TRBJ2-7; TCRdb's D call of TRBD1 is untestable without DNA. The CDR3 has 14 amino acids. CDR3 sequence reads: CASSFMTGDYEQYF.

CDR3 amino acids: CASSPGTGGGDTEAFF. The chain couples TRBV13 to TRBJ1-1; TCRdb selects TRBD1, and the lack of DNA leaves this call unchecked. This CDR3 is built from 16 residues. Germline loops: CDR1 PRHDT, CDR2 FYEKMQ (reference sequence).

This chain uses TRBV9 with TRBJ2-7; no DNA is available, so the TRBD1 call from TCRdb remains unchecked. The CDR3 has 16 residues. The V gene's germline CDR1 is SGDLS and CDR2 YYNGEE. The CDR3 here is CASSVGRAAPRNEQYF.